This TCR beta chain was recovered during a study of T cell changes during pregnancy in multiple sclerosis. V trimming: 3 bases; J trimming: 4 bases; junction bases outside the gene matches: 5. The CDR3 runs to 16 residues. Germline loops: CDR1 SGHTA, CDR2 FQGNSA. Only in-frame clones appear in the TCRdb table, and some are missing; sequencing was by immunoSEQ multiplex PCR. The data contain roughly 39,000 clones, approximately 91% of them singletons. V gene TRBV7-2 combines with J gene TRBJ2-3; TRBD2 aligns across 12 bases. The sample comprised PBMCs (not recorded whether the cells were cultured). The receptor was isolated from a female donor with multiple sclerosis, enrolled in a pregnancy study. DNA of the CDR3: TGTGCCAGCAGCTTGACTAGCGGGAGTGTTGCAGATACGCAGTATTTT. Amino acid sequence: CASSLTSGSVADTQYF.